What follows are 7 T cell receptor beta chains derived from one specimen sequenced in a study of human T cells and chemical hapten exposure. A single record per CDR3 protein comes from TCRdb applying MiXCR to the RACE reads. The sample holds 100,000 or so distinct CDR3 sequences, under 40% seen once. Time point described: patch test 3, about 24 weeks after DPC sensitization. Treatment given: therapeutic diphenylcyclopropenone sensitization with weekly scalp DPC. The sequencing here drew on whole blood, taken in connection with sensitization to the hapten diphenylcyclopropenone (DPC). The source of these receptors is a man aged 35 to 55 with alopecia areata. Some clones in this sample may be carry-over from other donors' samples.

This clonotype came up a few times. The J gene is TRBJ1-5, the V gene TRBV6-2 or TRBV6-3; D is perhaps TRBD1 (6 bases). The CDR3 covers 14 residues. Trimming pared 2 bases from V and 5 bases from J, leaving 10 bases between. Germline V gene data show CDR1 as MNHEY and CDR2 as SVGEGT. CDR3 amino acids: CASSYIPGDQPQHF. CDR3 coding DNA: TGTGCCAGCAGTTACATTCCAGGGGATCAGCCCCAGCATTTT.

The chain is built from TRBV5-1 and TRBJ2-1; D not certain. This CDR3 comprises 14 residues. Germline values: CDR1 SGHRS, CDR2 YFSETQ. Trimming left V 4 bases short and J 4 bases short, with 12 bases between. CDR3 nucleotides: TGCGCCAGCAGCCCGGTGGCAGAGTACAATGAGCAGTTCTTC. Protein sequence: CASSPVAEYNEQFF.

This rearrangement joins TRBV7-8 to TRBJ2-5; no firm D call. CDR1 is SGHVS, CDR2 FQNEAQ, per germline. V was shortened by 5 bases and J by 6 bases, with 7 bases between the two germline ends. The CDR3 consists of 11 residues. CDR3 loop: CASSREKTQYF. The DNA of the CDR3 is TGTGCCAGCAGCCGAGAGAAGACCCAGTACTTC.

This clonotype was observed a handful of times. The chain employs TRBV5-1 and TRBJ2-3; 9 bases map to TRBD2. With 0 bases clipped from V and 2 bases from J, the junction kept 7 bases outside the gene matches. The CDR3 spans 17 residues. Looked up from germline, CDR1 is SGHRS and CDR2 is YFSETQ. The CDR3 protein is CASSLGSSGIITDTQYF. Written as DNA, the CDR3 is TGCGCCAGCAGCTTGGGTTCTAGCGGGATCATCACAGATACGCAGTATTTT.

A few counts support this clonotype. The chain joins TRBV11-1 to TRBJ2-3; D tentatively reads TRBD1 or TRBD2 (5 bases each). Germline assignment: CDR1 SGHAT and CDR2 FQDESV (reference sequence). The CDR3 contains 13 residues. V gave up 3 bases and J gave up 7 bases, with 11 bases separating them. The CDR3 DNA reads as TGTGCCAGCAGCTTCCAGGGAGTAAATACGCAGTATTTT. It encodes CASSFQGVNTQYF.

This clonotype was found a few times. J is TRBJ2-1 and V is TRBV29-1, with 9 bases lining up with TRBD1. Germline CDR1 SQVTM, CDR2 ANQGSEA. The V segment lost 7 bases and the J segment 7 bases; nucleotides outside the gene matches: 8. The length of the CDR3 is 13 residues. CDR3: CSGGSGTGNEQFF. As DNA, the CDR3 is TGCAGCGGCGGTTCCGGGACAGGGAATGAGCAGTTCTTC.

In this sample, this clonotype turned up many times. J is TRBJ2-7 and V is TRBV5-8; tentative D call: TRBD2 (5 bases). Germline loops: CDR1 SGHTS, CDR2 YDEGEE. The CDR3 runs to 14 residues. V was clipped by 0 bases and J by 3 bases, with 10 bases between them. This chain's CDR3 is CASSLGRVGYEQYV. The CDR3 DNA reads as TGTGCCAGCAGCTTGGGGCGGGTTGGCTACGAGCAGTACGTC.